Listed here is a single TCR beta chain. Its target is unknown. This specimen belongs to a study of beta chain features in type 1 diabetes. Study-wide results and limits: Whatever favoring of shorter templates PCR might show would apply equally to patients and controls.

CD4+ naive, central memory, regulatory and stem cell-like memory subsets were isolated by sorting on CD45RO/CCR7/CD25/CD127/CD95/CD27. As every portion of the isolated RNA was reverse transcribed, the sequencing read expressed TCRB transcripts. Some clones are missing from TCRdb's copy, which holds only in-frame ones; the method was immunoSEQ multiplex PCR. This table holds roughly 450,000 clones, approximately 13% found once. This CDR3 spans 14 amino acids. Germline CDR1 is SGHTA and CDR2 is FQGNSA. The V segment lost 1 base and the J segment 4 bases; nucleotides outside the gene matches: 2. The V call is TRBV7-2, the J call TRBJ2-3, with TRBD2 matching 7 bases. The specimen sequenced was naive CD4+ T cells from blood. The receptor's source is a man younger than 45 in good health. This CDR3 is CASSLGGRPDTQYF. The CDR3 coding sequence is TGTGCCAGCAGCTTAGGCGGGAGACCAGATACGCAGTATTTT.